One and the same sample provided the 14 T cell receptor beta chains below, sequenced in a study of cytomegalovirus exposure and HLA in healthy donors. Use of 60 Vbeta and 13 Jbeta primers characterized the PCR. Profiled with immunoSEQ multiplex PCR; TCRdb holds only in-frame clones, not every one. The sample carries roughly 220,000 clones, approximately 80% recorded once. The sequenced sample was PBMCs. The receptor set was obtained from a man aged 50 to 60 in good health and CMV-seronegative.

This clone was recorded only once. The rearrangement joins TRBV30 to TRBJ1-4; no clear D. In germline, CDR1 is GTSNPN, CDR2 SVGIG (reference sequence). Trimming cost V 2 bases and J 4 bases, with 5 bases left between them. The CDR3 contains 12 residues. CDR3 sequence reads: CAWSPRNEKLFF. Here the CDR3 DNA reads TGTGCCTGGAGTCCCCGTAATGAAAAACTGTTTTTT.

The rearrangement joins TRBV19 to TRBJ2-1; TRBD1 agrees at 8 bases. Germline CDR1 is LNHDA and CDR2 is SQIVND (reference sequence). The J segment lost 0 bases and the V segment lost 6 bases, leaving 7 bases of the junction unmatched. The CDR3 contains 16 residues. CDR3 sequence: CASRSRTGNSYNEQFF. For the CDR3, the DNA is TGTGCCAGTAGGAGCCGGACAGGGAACTCCTACAATGAGCAGTTCTTC.

The rearrangement uses TRBV18 and TRBJ2-5; 8 nucleotides align to TRBD2. Losses at the gene ends were 6 bases for V and 4 bases for J; bases not matched to a gene: 4. CDR1 is KGHSH, CDR2 LQKENI, per germline. This CDR3 comprises 13 residues. The CDR3 DNA is TGTGCCAGCTCGCGAACTAGCGGAGAGACCCAGTACTTC. This translates into CASSRTSGETQYF.

V gene TRBV5-1 combines with J gene TRBJ2-2; D is perhaps TRBD2 (6 bases). Trimming took 4 bases from V and 5 from J, leaving 18 bases between them. CDR3 length equals 16 residues. The germline gives CDR1 SGHRS, CDR2 YFSETQ. This chain's CDR3 is CASSGGNSVGTGELFF. In DNA form, the CDR3 reads TGCGCCAGCAGCGGGGGGAACAGCGTGGGGACCGGGGAGCTGTTTTTT.

The chain has TRBV28 and TRBJ2-5; a weak D match, TRBD1 (5 bases). The J call may be mistaken, given a closer DNA end match to TRBJ2-7. The CDR3 covers 11 residues. The V gene's germline CDR1 is MDHEN and CDR2 SYDVKM. The CDR3 sequence is CASSQGGEQYF. The CDR3, as DNA: TGTGCCAGCAGTCAGGGCGGCGAGCAGTACTTC.

This chain joins TRBV9 and TRBJ2-7; possible D gene TRBD2, 6 bases. Trimming shortened V by 0 bases and J by 3 bases, and 10 bases separated the two germline ends. CDR1 and CDR2 from the germline V gene are SGDLS and YYNGEE. The CDR3 spans 14 residues. For the CDR3, the DNA is TGTGCCAGCAGCGTAGGGCAGGGAGGCTACGAGCAGTACTTC. It translates to CASSVGQGGYEQYF. Full variable domain (missing parts from reference TRBV9 and TRBJ2-7): DSGVTQTPKHLITATGQRVTLRCSPRSGDLSVYWYQQSLDQGLQFLIQYYNGEERAKGNILERFSAQQFPDLHSELNLSSLELGDSALYFCASSVGQGGYEQYFGPGTRLTVT.

This chain connects TRBV6-1 to TRBJ1-1; maybe TRBD1 (6 bases). The CDR3 is 13 residues long. Germline V gives CDR1 MNHNS, CDR2 SASEGT. The V gene lost 7 bases and the J gene lost 7 bases, with 16 bases spanning the gap. The CDR3 loop reads CASTRTDINEAFF. CDR3 in DNA: TGTGCCAGCACCAGGACAGATATAAATGAAGCTTTCTTT.

The rearrangement uses TRBV5-4 and TRBJ2-7, with D possibly matching TRBD2 (6 bases). The germline V gene has CDR1 SGHNT and CDR2 YYREEE (reference sequence). The CDR3 length is 14 residues. V was shortened by 4 bases and J by 6 bases, with 17 bases between the two germline ends. The CDR3 sequence: CASSPGLTLGEQYF. In nucleotides, the CDR3 is TGTGCCAGCAGCCCGGGACTGACCCTTGGCGAGCAGTACTTC.

This sequence joins TRBV28 and TRBJ1-2; TRBD1 matches at 9 bases. The V gene end was trimmed by 6 bases and the J gene end by 2 bases; junction bases not matched to a gene: 7. This CDR3 is 15 amino acids long. Germline CDR1 is MDHEN and CDR2 is SYDVKM. The CDR3 DNA reads TGTGCCAGCAGCGGGACAGGGTTCGGAAACTATGGCTACACCTTC. It is translated as CASSGTGFGNYGYTF.

The gene calls are TRBV30 and TRBJ2-7; TRBD2 is a possible D gene (5 bases). The CDR3 contains 13 residues. The germline V gene has CDR1 GTSNPN and CDR2 SVGIG (reference sequence). Trimming took off 2 bases at V and 6 bases at J, with 14 bases between the two ends. The chain's CDR3 is CAWSRASLGEQYF. DNA for the CDR3: TGTGCCTGGAGTAGGGCTAGCCTGGGCGAGCAGTACTTC.

This sequence joins TRBV18 and TRBJ2-1, with D maybe TRBD1 (6 bases). The V end lost 3 bases, the J end lost 9 bases, and 18 bases lay between the germline ends. This CDR3 contains 15 residues. CDR1 is KGHSH, CDR2 LQKENI, per germline. CDR3 DNA sequence: TGTGCCAGCTCACCGTCAACAGGGTATCGAGGTGAGCAGTTCTTC. Protein product: CASSPSTGYRGEQFF.

This clone was recorded only once. The chain combines TRBV11-2 with TRBJ2-3, with 11 bases fitting TRBD2. V was pared by 4 bases and J by 0 bases, with 12 bases of the junction left unmatched. Germline CDR1 SGHAT, CDR2 FQNNGV. The CDR3 contains 19 residues. The CDR3 spells CASSSVSSLAGASTDTQYF. DNA for the CDR3: TGTGCCAGCAGCTCCGTCTCCTCACTAGCGGGAGCTAGCACAGATACGCAGTATTTT.

The table lists this clone with a few counts. The V call is TRBV7-3, the J call TRBJ2-1; D may be TRBD1 (5 bases). Deletions cut 5 bases from V and 8 bases from J, with 10 bases between. Germline V gene lookup returns CDR1 SGHTA and CDR2 FQGTGA. The CDR3 length is 12 residues. The CDR3 bases are TGTGCCAGCAGCCCGGGCAGGGATGAGCAGTTCTTC. It encodes CASSPGRDEQFF.

The chain couples TRBV2 to TRBJ2-5; TRBD1 aligns across 9 bases. The J segment lost 2 bases and the V segment lost 6 bases, leaving 4 bases of the junction unmatched. Germline V lookup: CDR1 SNHLY, CDR2 FYNNEI. The CDR3 has 14 residues. This CDR3 is CASSTDRGQETQYF. Here the CDR3 DNA reads TGTGCCAGCAGCACGGACAGGGGACAAGAGACCCAGTACTTC.